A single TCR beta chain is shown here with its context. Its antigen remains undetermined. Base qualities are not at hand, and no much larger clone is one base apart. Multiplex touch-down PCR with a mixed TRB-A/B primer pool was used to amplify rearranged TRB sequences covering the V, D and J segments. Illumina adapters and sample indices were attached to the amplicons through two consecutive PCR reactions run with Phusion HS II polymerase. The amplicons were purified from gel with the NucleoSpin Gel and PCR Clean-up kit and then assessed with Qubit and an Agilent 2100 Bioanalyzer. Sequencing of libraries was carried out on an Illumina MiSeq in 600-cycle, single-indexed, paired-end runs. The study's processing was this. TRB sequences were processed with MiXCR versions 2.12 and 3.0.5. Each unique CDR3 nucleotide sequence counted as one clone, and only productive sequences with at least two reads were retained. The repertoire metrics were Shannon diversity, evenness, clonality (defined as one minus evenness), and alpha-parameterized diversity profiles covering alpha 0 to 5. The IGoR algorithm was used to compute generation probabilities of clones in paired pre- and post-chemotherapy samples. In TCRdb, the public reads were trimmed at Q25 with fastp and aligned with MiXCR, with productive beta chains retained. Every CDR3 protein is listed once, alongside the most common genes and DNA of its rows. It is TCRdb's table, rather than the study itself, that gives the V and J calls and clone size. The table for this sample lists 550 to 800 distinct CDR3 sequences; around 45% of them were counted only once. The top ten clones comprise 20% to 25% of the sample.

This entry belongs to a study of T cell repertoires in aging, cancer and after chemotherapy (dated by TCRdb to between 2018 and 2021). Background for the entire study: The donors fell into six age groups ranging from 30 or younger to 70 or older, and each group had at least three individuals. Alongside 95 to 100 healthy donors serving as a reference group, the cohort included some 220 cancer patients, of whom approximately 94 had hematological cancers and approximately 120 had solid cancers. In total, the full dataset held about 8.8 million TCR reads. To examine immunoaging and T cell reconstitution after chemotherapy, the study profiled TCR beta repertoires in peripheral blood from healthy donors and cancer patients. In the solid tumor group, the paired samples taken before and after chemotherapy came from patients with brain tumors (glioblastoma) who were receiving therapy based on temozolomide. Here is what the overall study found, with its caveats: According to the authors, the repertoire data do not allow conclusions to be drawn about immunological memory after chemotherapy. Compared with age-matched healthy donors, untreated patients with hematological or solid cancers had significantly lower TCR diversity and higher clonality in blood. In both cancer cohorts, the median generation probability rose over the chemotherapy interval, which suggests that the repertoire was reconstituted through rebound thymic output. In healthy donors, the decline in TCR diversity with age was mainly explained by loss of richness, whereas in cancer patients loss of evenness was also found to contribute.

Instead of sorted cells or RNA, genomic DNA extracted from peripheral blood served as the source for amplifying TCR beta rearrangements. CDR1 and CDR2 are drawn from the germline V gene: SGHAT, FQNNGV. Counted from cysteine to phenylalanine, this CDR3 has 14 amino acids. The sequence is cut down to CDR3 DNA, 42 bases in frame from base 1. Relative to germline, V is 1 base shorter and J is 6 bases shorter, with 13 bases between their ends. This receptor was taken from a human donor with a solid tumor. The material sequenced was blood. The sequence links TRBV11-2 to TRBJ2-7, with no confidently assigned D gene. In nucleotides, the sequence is TGTGCCAGCAGCTTAGCTAGTCGCAATGGCGAGCAGTACTTC. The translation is CASSLASRNGEQYF.